This TCR beta chain is drawn from a study of cytomegalovirus exposure and HLA in healthy donors (dated by TCRdb to the late 2010s). About the study as a whole: According to a later analysis, one platform produced both the approximately 110 validation repertoires and the 720 or so repertoires of the first cohort. The study aimed to test whether cataloging public T cell receptors could reveal signatures of past pathogen exposure. A separate validation cohort of roughly 110 different subjects was used in addition to the roughly 700-subject first cohort. High-throughput TCR immunosequencing, statistical association of individual TCRs with disease status, and machine learning were combined to predict cytomegalovirus infection status.

A note on this clone: The antigen it recognizes is unknown. Per-base qualities were not stored, and no clone one base away is much larger.

The donors belonged to the validation cohort of over a hundred subjects, which was separate from the approximately 700-subject first cohort. General study outcomes and caveats: The authors suggested that the approach could potentially be generalized to other disease states and immunological phenotypes. In both the original and validation cohorts, the classifier was reported to diagnose cytomegalovirus status with high specificity and sensitivity. Of the cluster scores, roughly 95% were above 0 in a later analysis, which found that TCRs clustered in the first cohort also tended to co-occur in the 90 to 150 validation repertoires. A later analysis lacked HLA typing for the validation cohort, so it scored co-occurrence in that cohort across all 120 or so repertoires. The study gave a list of about 170 TCR beta chains associated with cytomegalovirus. A few of the identified cytomegalovirus-associated TCR beta chains were confirmed in vitro to be specific for cytomegalovirus antigens. Most TCR sequences were observed very rarely across donors, whereas some public TCRs were present in many individuals.

Reading from cysteine to phenylalanine, the CDR3 counts 13 amino acids. This entry keeps only the CDR3 DNA: 39 bases, framed from base 1. Ends trimmed: V by 1 base, J by 7 bases; bases unmatched to a gene: 4. Based on the germline V gene (reference sequence), the CDR1 and CDR2 sequences are SGHNT and YYREEE. Receptor amplification or capture employed the immunoSEQ multiplex PCR assay. In the authors' own workflow: A statistical classification framework was developed to diagnose cytomegalovirus status using the catalog of TCR beta chain sequences. This is the immuneACCESS table as TCRdb keeps it, with only in-frame sequences that have V and J called. A part of the clones is gone; compared with another copy, unresolved V genes explain less than half, and the rest is unexplained. Clone size and V and J calls were adopted from that table, with D and trimming inferred from the DNA. The sample table records approximately 150,000 clones; approximately 90% of these occur just once. The ten largest clones take up 1.4% of the sample.

The TCR comes from a woman aged 25 to 39 in good health and CMV-seronegative. The V gene is TRBV5-4 and the J gene is TRBJ1-1, with 7 junctional bases fitting TRBD1. What was sequenced was PBMCs. The DNA is TGTGCCAGCAGCTTGACAGGGGTGGATGAAGCTTTCTTT. Translated, it reads CASSLTGVDEAFF. The reference TRBV5-4 and TRBJ1-1 proteins fill in what lies around the CDR3, so the full variable domain reads ETGVTQSPTHLIKTRGQQVTLRCSSQSGHNTVSWYQQALGQGPQFIFQYYREEENGRGNFPPRFSGLQFPNYSSELNVNALELDDSALYLCASSLTGVDEAFFGQGTRLTVV.